Below, 3 T cell receptor beta chains from the same sample are listed, as sequenced in a study of T-cell memory formation after mild COVID-19. MiXCR was run by TCRdb on the 5' RACE reads, yielding one entry per CDR3 protein. This table has approximately 300,000 distinct CDR3 sequences, roughly 15% appearing once. The sample consisted of PBMCs or a T cell subset sorted from them (not recorded which). All receptors come from a man aged 18 to 30 who had mild COVID-19 (a few samples of this study predate the infection). Cell type and time point are not known.

This clonotype was detected only a few times. This chain links TRBV7-9 with TRBJ1-1, with TRBD1 identical over 10 bases. The CDR3 has 12 amino acids. Per the germline V gene, CDR1 is SEHNR and CDR2 is FQNEAQ (reference sequence). V was clipped by 4 bases and J by 12 bases; unmatched bases: 5. CDR3 in DNA: TGTGCCAGCAGCTCGGACAGGGGGATTCCTTTCTTT. Translated, it gives CASSSDRGIPFF.

The rearrangement uses TRBV6-2 or TRBV6-3 and TRBJ2-3; maybe TRBD2 (6 bases). Trimming stripped 2 bases from V and 0 bases from J, with 18 bases between. Germline loops: CDR1 MNHEY, CDR2 SVGEGT. This CDR3 has 18 residues. CDR3: CASSYPTRQSPSTDTQYF. The CDR3 coding sequence is TGTGCCAGCAGTTACCCGACTAGACAGAGCCCTAGCACAGATACGCAGTATTTT.

This sequence joins TRBV7-2 and TRBJ2-4, with D perhaps matching TRBD1 or TRBD2 (6 bases each). V dropped 4 bases and J dropped 0 bases, with 19 bases sitting between them. This CDR3 spans 18 amino acids. Germline V gene lookup returns CDR1 SGHTA and CDR2 FQGNSA. CDR3 protein: CASSYGTRRGGAKNIQYF. The CDR3 DNA sequence: TGTGCCAGCAGCTATGGGACCCGCAGGGGAGGAGCCAAAAACATTCAGTACTTC.